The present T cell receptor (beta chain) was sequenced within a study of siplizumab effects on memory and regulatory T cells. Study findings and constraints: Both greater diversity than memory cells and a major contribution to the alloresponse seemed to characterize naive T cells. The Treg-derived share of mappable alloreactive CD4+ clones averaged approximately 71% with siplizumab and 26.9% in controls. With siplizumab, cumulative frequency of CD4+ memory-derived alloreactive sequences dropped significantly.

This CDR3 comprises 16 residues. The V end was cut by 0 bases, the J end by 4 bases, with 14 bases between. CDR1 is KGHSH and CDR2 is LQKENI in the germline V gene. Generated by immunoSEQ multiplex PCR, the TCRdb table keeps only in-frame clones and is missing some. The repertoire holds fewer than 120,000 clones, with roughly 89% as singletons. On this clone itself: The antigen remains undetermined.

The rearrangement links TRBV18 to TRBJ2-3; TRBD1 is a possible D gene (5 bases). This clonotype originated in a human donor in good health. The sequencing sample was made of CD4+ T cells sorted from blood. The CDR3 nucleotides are TGTGCCAGCTCACCACCGACCCTCCTAGGGGCAGATACGCAGTATTTT. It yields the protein CASSPPTLLGADTQYF.